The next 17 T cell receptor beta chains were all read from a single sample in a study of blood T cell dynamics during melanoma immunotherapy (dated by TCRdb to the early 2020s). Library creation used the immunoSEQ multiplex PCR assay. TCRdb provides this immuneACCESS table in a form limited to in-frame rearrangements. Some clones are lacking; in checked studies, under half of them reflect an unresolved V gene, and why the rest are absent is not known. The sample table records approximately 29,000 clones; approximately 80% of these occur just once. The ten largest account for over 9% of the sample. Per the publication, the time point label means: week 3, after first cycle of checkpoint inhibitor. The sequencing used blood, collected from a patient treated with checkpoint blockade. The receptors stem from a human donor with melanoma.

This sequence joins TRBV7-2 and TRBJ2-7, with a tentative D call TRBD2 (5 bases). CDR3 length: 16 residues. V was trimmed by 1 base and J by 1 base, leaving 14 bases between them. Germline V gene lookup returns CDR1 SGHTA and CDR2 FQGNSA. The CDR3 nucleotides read TGTGCCAGCAGCTTAGTTTCCGGGGTGGGGTCCTACGAGCAGTACTTC. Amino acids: CASSLVSGVGSYEQYF.

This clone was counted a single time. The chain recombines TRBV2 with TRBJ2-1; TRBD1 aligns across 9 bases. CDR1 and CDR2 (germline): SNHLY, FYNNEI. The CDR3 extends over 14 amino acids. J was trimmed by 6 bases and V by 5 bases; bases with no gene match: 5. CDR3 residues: CASSTGGRFNEQFF. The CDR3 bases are TGTGCCAGCAGTACAGGGGGCAGATTCAATGAGCAGTTCTTC.

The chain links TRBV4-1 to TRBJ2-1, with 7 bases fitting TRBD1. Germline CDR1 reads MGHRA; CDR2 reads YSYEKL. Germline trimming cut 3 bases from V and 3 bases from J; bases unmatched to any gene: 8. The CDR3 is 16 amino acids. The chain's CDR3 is CASSQTGTVGYNEQFF. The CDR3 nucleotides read TGCGCCAGCAGCCAGACGGGGACAGTCGGCTACAATGAGCAGTTCTTC.

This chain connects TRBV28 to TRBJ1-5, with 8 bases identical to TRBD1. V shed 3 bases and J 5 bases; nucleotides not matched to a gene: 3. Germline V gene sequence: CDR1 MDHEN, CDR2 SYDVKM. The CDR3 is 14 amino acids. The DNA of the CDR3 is TGTGCCAGCAGTTTGCAGGGGGCCGATCAGCCCCAGCATTTT. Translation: CASSLQGADQPQHF.

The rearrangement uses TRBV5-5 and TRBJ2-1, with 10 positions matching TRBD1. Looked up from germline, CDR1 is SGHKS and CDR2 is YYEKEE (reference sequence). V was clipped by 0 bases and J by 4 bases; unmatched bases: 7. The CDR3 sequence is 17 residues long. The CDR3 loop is CASSLGTGGLRYNEQFF. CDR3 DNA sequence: TGTGCCAGCAGCTTGGGGACAGGGGGGTTACGTTACAATGAGCAGTTCTTC.

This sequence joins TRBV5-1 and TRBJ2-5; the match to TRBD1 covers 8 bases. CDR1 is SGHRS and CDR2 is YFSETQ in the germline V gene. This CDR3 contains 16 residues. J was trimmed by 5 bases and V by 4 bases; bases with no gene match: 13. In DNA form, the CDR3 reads TGCGCCAGCAGCCCAAGCACAGGGGGAACGGGGGAGACCCAGTACTTC. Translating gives CASSPSTGGTGETQYF. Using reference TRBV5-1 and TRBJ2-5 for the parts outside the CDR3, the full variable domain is KAGVTQTPRYLIKTRGQQVTLSCSPISGHRSVSWYQQTPGQGLQFLFEYFSETQRNKGNFPGRFSGRQFSNSRSEMNVSTLELGDSALYLCASSPSTGGTGETQYFGPGTRLLVL.

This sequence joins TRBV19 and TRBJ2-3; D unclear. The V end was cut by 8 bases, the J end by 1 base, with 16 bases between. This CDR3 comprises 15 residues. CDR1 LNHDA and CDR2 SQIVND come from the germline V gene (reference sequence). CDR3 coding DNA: TGTGCCAGTTCCCGCCGCCCCAGCGGCACAGATACGCAGTATTTT. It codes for CASSRRPSGTDTQYF.

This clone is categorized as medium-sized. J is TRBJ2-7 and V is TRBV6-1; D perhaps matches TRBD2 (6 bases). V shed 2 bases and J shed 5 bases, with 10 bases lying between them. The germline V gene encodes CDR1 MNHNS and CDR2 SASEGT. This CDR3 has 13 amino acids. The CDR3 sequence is CASSEWEENEQYF. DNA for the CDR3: TGTGCCAGCAGTGAATGGGAGGAGAACGAGCAGTACTTC.

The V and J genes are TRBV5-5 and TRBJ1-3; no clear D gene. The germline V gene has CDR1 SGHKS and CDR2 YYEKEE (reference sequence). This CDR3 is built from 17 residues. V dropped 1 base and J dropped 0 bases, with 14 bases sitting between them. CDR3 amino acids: CASSLTTAIRSGNTIYF. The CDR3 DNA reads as TGTGCCAGCAGCTTGACCACGGCAATCCGCTCTGGAAACACCATATATTTT.

CDR3 DNA sequence: TGTGCCAGCATCGCAGGGCCGAAGGTGGAGCAGTACTTC. Translation gives CASIAGPKVEQYF. V and J are TRBV2 and TRBJ2-7; possible D gene TRBD1, 5 bases. V was trimmed by 7 bases and J by 7 bases, leaving 17 bases between them. The CDR3 is 13 amino acids. Germline CDR1 SNHLY, CDR2 FYNNEI.

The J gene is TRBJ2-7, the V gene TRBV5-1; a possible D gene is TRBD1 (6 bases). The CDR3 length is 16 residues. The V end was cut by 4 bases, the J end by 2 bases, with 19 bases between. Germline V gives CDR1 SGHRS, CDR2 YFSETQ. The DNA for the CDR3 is TGCGCCAGCAGCCCGACGTACAGGGAGATTACCTACGAGCAGTACTTC. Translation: CASSPTYREITYEQYF.

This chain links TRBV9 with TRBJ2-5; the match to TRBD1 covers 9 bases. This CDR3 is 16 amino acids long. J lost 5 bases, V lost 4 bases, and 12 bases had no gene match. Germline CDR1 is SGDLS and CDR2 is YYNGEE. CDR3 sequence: CASSRRSGQGGETQYF. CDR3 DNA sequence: TGTGCCAGCAGCCGACGCTCGGGACAGGGCGGCGAGACCCAGTACTTC.

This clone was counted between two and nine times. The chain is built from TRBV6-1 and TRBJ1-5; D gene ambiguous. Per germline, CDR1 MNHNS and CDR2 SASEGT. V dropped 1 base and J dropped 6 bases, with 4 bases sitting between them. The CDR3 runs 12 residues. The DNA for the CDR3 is TGTGCCAGCAGTGAAGTTGGTCAGCCCCAGCATTTT. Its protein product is CASSEVGQPQHF.

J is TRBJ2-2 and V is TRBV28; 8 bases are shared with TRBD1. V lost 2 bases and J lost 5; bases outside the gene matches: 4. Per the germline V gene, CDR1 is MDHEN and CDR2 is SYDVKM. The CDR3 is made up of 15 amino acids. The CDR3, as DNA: TGTGCCAGCAGTTTAGCCAGGGGGCTAACCGGGGAGCTGTTTTTT. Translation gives CASSLARGLTGELFF.

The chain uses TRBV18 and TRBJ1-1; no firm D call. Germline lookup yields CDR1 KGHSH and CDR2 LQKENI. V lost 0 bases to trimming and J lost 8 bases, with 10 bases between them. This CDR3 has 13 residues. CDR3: CASSPPRVGEAFF. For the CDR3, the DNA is TGTGCCAGCTCACCACCGCGCGTGGGGGAAGCTTTCTTT. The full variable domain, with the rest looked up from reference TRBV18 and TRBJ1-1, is NAGVMQNPRHLVRRRGQEARLRCSPMKGHSHVYWYRQLPEEGLKFMVYLQKENIIDESGMPKERFSAEFPKEGPSILRIQQVVRGDSAAYFCASSPPRVGEAFFGQGTRLTVV.

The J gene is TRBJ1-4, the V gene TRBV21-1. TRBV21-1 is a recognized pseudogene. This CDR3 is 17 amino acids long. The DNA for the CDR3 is TGTGCCAGCAGCAAAGGGGAGGGGGTAGCAACTAATGAAAAACTGTTTTTT. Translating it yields CASSKGEGVATNEKLFF.

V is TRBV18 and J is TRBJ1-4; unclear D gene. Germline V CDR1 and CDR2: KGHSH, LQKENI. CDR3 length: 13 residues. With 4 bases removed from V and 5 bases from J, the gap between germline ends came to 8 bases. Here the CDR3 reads CASSLQQNEKLFF. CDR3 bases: TGTGCCAGCTCACTTCAACAAAATGAAAAACTGTTTTTT.